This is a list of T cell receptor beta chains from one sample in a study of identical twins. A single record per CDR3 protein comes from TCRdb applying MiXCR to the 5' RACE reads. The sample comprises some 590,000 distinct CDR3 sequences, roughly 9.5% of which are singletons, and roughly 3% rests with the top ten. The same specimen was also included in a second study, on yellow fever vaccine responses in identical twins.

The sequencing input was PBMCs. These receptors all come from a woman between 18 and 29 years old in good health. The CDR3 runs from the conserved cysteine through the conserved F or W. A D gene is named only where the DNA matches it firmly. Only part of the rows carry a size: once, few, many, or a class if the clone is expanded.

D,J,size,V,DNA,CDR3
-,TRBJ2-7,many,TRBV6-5,TGTGCCAACAGCGGTGTATACGAGCAGTACTTC,CANSGVYEQYF
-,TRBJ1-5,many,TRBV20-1,TGCAGTGCTTGGACCGGGGAGGTGGGACAGCCCCAGCATTTT,CSAWTGEVGQPQHF
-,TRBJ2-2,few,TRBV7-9,TGTGCCAGCAGTCCGGGCTCCGGGGAGCTGTTTTTT,CASSPGSGELFF
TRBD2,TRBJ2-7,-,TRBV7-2,TGTGCCAGCAGGCCCGGGGCTAGCGGCAGTCTGTACTTC,CASRPGASGSLYF
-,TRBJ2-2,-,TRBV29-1,TGCAGCGTCGACAACCAAAAGAACACCGGGGAGCTGTTTTTT,CSVDNQKNTGELFF
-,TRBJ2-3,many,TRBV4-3,TGCGCCAGCAGCCAATTAAGCCCCCGGGACGGACACACAGATACGCAGTATTTT,CASSQLSPRDGHTDTQYF
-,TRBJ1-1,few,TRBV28,TGTGCCAGCGAAACAGGGCCCATGAACACTGAAGCTTTCTTT,CASETGPMNTEAFF
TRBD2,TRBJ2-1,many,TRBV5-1,TGCGCCAGCCGGCCCGAGGGCGGGAGTGGACGCTCCTACAATGAGCAGTTCTTC,CASRPEGGSGRSYNEQFF
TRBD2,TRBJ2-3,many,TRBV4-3,TGCGCCAGCAGCCAAGATTACAAGATAGCGGGAGTCCCGAGCACAGATACGCAGTATTTT,CASSQDYKIAGVPSTDTQYF
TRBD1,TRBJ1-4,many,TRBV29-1,TGCAGCGTTGAAGAATTAGGGGGCGAAAAACTGTTTTTT,CSVEELGGEKLFF
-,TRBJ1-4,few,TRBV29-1,TGCAGCGTTCGTAGGGGTGAAAAACTGTTTTTT,CSVRRGEKLFF
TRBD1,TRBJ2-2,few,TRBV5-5,TGTGCCAGCAGCTTGCCAGACAGGGGGCGGATCGGGGAGCTGTTTTTT,CASSLPDRGRIGELFF
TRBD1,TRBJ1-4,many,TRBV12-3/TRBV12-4,TGTGCCAGCAGTGACCGGGACAGGGGGTTTAAACTGTTTTTT,CASSDRDRGFKLFF
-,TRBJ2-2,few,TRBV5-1,TGCGCCAGCAGCAGGGGCCAAATGACCGGGGAGCTGTTTTTT,CASSRGQMTGELFF
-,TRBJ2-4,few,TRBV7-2,TGTGCCAGCAGCTTAGGGAACCGGGGATGGAACATTCAGTACTTC,CASSLGNRGWNIQYF
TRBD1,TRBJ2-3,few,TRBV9,TGTGCCAGCAGCCCTCACGACAGGGGGCGACCAGATACGCAGTATTTT,CASSPHDRGRPDTQYF
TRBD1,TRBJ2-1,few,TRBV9,TGTGCCAGCAGCCCCCAGACAGGGAACTACAATGAGCAGTTCTTC,CASSPQTGNYNEQFF
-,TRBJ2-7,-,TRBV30,TGTGCCTGCGTCAGGAGCTCCTACGAGCAGTACTTC,CACVRSSYEQYF
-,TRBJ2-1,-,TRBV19,TGTGCCAGTGCCCCCCTAGGCGATGAGCAGTTCTTC,CASAPLGDEQFF
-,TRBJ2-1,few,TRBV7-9,TGTGCCAGCAGCCACACAGGGCCTTCCTACAATGAGCAGTTCTTC,CASSHTGPSYNEQFF
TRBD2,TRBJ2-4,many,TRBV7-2,TGTGCCAGCAGCTTCCCTAAAAGCGGGAGGAGTAGAAACATTCAGTACTTC,CASSFPKSGRSRNIQYF
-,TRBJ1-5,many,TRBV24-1,TGTGCCACCAGTGACCCGGGGGGTGGTAACAATCAGCCCCAGCATTTT,CATSDPGGGNNQPQHF
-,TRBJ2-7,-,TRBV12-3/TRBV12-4,TGTGCCAGTTCGGCTATGGGGGGCTACGAGCAGTACTTC,CASSAMGGYEQYF
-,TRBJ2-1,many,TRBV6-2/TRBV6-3,TGTGCCAGCAGTTACGAGGGTCCCTACAATGAGCAGTTCTTC,CASSYEGPYNEQFF
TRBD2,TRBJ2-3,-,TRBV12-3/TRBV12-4,TGTGCCAGCAGCCATAGACGGGCGGGAGGCGCAGATACGCAGTATTTT,CASSHRRAGGADTQYF
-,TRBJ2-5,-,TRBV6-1,TGTGCCAGCAGTCAGGTCTTGGTCCACCAAGAGACCCAGTACTTC,CASSQVLVHQETQYF
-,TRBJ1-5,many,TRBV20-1,TGCAGTGCTAGTCGGACCGGGGTCGAATATCAGCCCCAGCATTTT,CSASRTGVEYQPQHF
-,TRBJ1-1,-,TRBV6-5,TGTGCCAGCAGTTCCACCACCTGGAGGAGGGGGGGAGTGAACACTGAAGCTTTCTTT,CASSSTTWRRGGVNTEAFF
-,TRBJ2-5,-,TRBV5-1,TGCGCCAGCAGCATCGACAGGCAACAAGAGACCCAGTACTTC,CASSIDRQQETQYF
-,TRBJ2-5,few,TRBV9,TGTGCCAGCAGTACGCCGGACGGAGAAGAGACCCAGTACTTC,CASSTPDGEETQYF
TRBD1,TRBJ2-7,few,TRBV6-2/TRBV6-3,TGTGCCAGCAGTTACCCGGGACAGGCCTACGAGCAGTACTTC,CASSYPGQAYEQYF
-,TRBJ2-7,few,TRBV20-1,TGCAGTGCTAGAGACGGAATTTCCTACGAGCAGTACTTC,CSARDGISYEQYF
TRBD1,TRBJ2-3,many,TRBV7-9,TGTGCCAGCAGCTTAAGCCAGGGGGCGATGTCAGATACGCAGTATTTT,CASSLSQGAMSDTQYF
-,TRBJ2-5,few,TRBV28,TGTGCCAGCAGTACCCGTCGGGACAATCAAGAGACCCAGTACTTC,CASSTRRDNQETQYF
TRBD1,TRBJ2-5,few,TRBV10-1,TGCGCCAGCAGTGAGTTCGCCGGGACAGGGGAAGAGACCCAGTACTTC,CASSEFAGTGEETQYF
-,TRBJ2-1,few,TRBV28,TGTGCCAGCAGTTTATTGGGGCCGGCGAGCGGCCAGCAGTTCTTC,CASSLLGPASGQQFF
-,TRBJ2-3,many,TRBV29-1,TGCAGCGTTGAAGGCCTAGCGCAACACCGCACAGATACGCAGTATTTT,CSVEGLAQHRTDTQYF
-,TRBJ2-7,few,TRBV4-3,TGCGCCAGCAGCCAAACCCAAGGGAGGACAAGTAACGAGCAGTACTTC,CASSQTQGRTSNEQYF
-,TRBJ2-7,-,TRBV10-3,TGTGCCATCAGTGTCCGGGACGCAGGGGACTACGAGCAGTACTTC,CAISVRDAGDYEQYF
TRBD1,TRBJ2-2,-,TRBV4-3,TGCGCCAGCAGCCAAGATAGAAGGGACAGGGGTCTGTCCGGGGAGCTGTTTTTT,CASSQDRRDRGLSGELFF
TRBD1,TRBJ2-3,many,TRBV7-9,TGTGCCAGCAGCTTAGACCACTACCGGGACAGGGGTAATACGCAGTATTTT,CASSLDHYRDRGNTQYF
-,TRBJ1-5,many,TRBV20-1,TGCAGTGCTAGAGAGCAGGGGAATAGCAATCAGCCCCAGCATTTT,CSAREQGNSNQPQHF
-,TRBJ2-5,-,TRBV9,TGTGCCAGCAGCGTAGTTGGGGGGACCCAGTACTTC,CASSVVGGTQYF
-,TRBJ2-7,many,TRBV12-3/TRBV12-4,TGTGCCAGCAGTTTGCCCATTACCCTCTCCTACGAGCAGTACTTC,CASSLPITLSYEQYF
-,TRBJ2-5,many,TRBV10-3,TGTGCCATCAGGGACTCTCAAGAGACCCAGTACTTC,CAIRDSQETQYF
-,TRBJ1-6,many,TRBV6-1,TGTGCCAGCAGTGACAACACCGAATCTAATTCACCCCTCCACTTT,CASSDNTESNSPLHF
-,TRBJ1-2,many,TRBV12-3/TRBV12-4,TGTGCCAGCAGTTTTCGGGTTTCCTATGGCTACACCTTC,CASSFRVSYGYTF
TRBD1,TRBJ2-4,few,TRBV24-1,TGTGCCACCAGCCTATCCCAGGGGGCGGACATTCAGTACTTC,CATSLSQGADIQYF
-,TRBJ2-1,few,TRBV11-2,TGTGCCAGCAGCTCCCGGCCGATTGAGCAGTTCTTC,CASSSRPIEQFF
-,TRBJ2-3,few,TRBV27,TGTGCCAGCAGTTTAGGGGGCCCCCCCAGCACAGATACGCAGTATTTT,CASSLGGPPSTDTQYF
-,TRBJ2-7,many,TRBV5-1,TGCGCCAGCAGCTTGGCTATCCAGGGAACCTACGAGCAGTACTTC,CASSLAIQGTYEQYF
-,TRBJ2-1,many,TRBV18,TGTGCCAGCTCACCAATTGGGGAGTACAATGAGCAGTTCTTC,CASSPIGEYNEQFF
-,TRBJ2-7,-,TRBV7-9,TGTGCCAGCAGCTATGGCGCGATCCCCTACGAGCAGTACTTC,CASSYGAIPYEQYF
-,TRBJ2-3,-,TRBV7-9,TGTGCCAGCCTCCAGCTTCTCAGCGGAGCTAGCACAGATACGCAGTATTTT,CASLQLLSGASTDTQYF
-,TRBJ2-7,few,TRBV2,TGTGCCAGCTGGGCAGGGGCCTACGAGCAGTACTTC,CASWAGAYEQYF
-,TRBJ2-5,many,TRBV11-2,TGTGCCAGCAGCCCACAGGGAATCAACATTCAAGAGACCCAGTACTTC,CASSPQGINIQETQYF
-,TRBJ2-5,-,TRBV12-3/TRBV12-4,TGTGCCAGCAGTCTACTCACGGGACCAAAAGAGACCCAGTACTTC,CASSLLTGPKETQYF
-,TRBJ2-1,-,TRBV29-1,TGCAGCGTCACTACGGACCATTACGGGGATGAGCAGTTCTTC,CSVTTDHYGDEQFF
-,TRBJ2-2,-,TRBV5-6,TGTGCCAGCAACCCCCGGGGCGGCGGCACCGGGGAGCTGTTTTTT,CASNPRGGGTGELFF